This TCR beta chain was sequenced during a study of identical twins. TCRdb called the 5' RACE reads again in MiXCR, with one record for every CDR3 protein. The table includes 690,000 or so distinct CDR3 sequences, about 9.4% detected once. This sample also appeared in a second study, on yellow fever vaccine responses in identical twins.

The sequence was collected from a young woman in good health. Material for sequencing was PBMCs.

The CDR3 region is CASSLDSGGEKLFF. The CDR3 nucleotides read TGTGCCAGCAGCTTAGATTCAGGGGGTGAAAAACTGTTTTTT. This chain connects TRBV7-2 to TRBJ1-4; 7 bases are shared with TRBD1. The length of the CDR3 is 14 residues. Germline V gene sequence: CDR1 SGHTA, CDR2 FQGNSA. J was trimmed by 7 bases and V by 1 base; bases with no gene match: 3.